The 22 T cell receptor beta chains presented below share a single source sample, sequenced in a study of T cell responses to AZD1222 COVID-19 vaccine. The method was immunoSEQ multiplex PCR; TCRdb's version includes in-frame clones alone and lacks a portion of them. The sample lists 150,000 or so clones, around 89% occurring once. The specimen comprised peripheral blood, sampled on day 0 of AZD1222 vaccination. All receptors come from an adult in good health.

The rearrangement links TRBV6-5 to TRBJ2-7; D perhaps matches TRBD1 (5 bases). The CDR3 length is 13 residues. Germline V gene sequence: CDR1 MNHEY, CDR2 SVGAGI. The V and J ends lost 6 bases and 0 bases respectively, with 9 bases between them. The CDR3 DNA sequence: TGTGCCAGCAGACGACAGAGCTCCTACGAGCAGTACTTC. It encodes CASRRQSSYEQYF.

The chain uses TRBV5-1 and TRBJ1-1; D unresolved. Germline values: CDR1 SGHRS, CDR2 YFSETQ. V lost 0 bases and J 1 base, leaving 4 bases between the germline ends. The CDR3 is 13 amino acids. The CDR3 protein is CASSLGRNTEAFF. The CDR3 DNA follows: TGCGCCAGCAGCTTGGGGAGGAACACTGAAGCTTTCTTT.

V is TRBV7-2 and J is TRBJ1-5, with no clear D. This CDR3 region has 14 residues. CDR1 SGHTA and CDR2 FQGNSA come from the germline V gene. V lost 1 base and J lost 3, with 7 bases in between. The CDR3 sequence is CASSLDGINQPQHF. Written as DNA, the CDR3 is TGTGCCAGCAGCTTAGACGGGATCAATCAGCCCCAGCATTTT.

The table lists this clone with a few counts. The genes are TRBV21-1 and TRBJ1-1; no DNA check was done on the table's D call, TRBD1. TRBV21-1 has pseudogene status. CDR3 length equals 17 residues. The CDR3 DNA sequence: TGTGCCAGCAGCCTACAGACAGGTCCCGAGATGAACACTGAAGCTTTCTTT. Protein product: CASSLQTGPEMNTEAFF.

The chain combines TRBV5-1 with TRBJ2-3; TRBD2 matches 7 bases. The V and J ends lost 0 bases and 4 bases, in that order; junction bases with no gene match: 17. The CDR3 length is 19 residues. Per the germline V gene, CDR1 is SGHRS and CDR2 is YFSETQ. The CDR3 spells CASSLVPRLAGVVADTQYF. The CDR3 DNA reads TGCGCCAGCAGCTTGGTTCCCAGACTAGCTGGGGTAGTGGCAGATACGCAGTATTTT.

This clone was seen only a few times. The genes are TRBV4-2 and TRBJ1-2, with 7 bases lining up with TRBD1. Trimming at V came to 4 bases and at J to 7 bases, leaving 6 bases not matched to a gene. The CDR3 consists of 13 residues. CDR1 and CDR2 from the germline V gene are LGHNA and YNFKEQ. The CDR3 bases are TGTGCCAGCAGCCGGGAGGGGGCGGGTGGCTACACCTTC. Its translation: CASSREGAGGYTF.

The chain joins TRBV4-2 to TRBJ1-4; 10 bases line up with TRBD1. Trimming took 4 bases from V and 3 from J; bases not matched to a gene: 8. The CDR3 totals 17 residues. Germline CDR1 is LGHNA and CDR2 is YNFKEQ. In nucleotides, the CDR3 is TGTGCCAGCAGCCCCAGGACAGGGGGAGACTCTAATGAAAAACTGTTTTTT. This codes for CASSPRTGGDSNEKLFF.

This clone was seen more than once but under ten times. A read error may produce the germline difference seen at one junction end. The V call is TRBV12-3 or TRBV12-4, the J call TRBJ1-3; D gene ambiguous. The CDR3 spans 10 residues. The DNA of the CDR3 is TGTGCCAGCAGTCTGAGGGCGGCCGATTTT. It is translated as CASSLRAADF.

CDR3 region: CASSPIALNTGELFF. The DNA for the CDR3 is TGTGCCAGCAGCCCTATCGCCCTGAACACCGGGGAGCTGTTTTTT. The gene calls are TRBV9 and TRBJ2-2; D is unclear. Germline V gene lookup returns CDR1 SGDLS and CDR2 YYNGEE. V gave up 4 bases and J gave up 1 base, with 11 bases separating them. The CDR3 is 15 amino acids.

The gene calls are TRBV7-2 and TRBJ2-3; D may be TRBD1 (6 bases). Deletions cut 5 bases from V and 2 bases from J, with 11 bases between. The germline CDR1 and CDR2 sequences are SGHTA and FQGNSA. CDR3 length: 14 amino acids. The CDR3 reads CASSRDRNTDTQYF. The CDR3 coding sequence is TGTGCCAGCAGCCGTGACAGGAACACAGATACGCAGTATTTT.

The chain's CDR3 is CASSFGGNTEAFF. The DNA of the CDR3 is TGTGCCAGCAGCTTCGGCGGGAACACTGAAGCTTTCTTT. The V gene is TRBV11-2, the J gene TRBJ1-1, with unresolved D. CDR3 length equals 13 residues. With 3 bases removed from V and 1 base from J, the gap between germline ends came to 6 bases. The germline CDR1 and CDR2 sequences are SGHAT and FQNNGV.

The rearrangement joins TRBV5-1 to TRBJ2-5; D remains ambiguous. Trimming took 0 bases from V and 4 from J, leaving 10 bases between them. The germline gives CDR1 SGHRS, CDR2 YFSETQ. This CDR3 comprises 14 residues. The DNA for the CDR3 is TGCGCCAGCAGCTTGGATCTGGGAAGAGAGACCCAGTACTTC. This codes for CASSLDLGRETQYF.

The chain joins TRBV6-6 to TRBJ1-1; D not certain. CDR3 size: 12 residues. CDR1 MNHNY and CDR2 SVGAGI come from the germline V gene (reference sequence). V lost 0 bases and J lost 8, with 7 bases in between. This chain's CDR3 is CASSYSGNEAFF. DNA of the CDR3: TGTGCCAGCAGTTACTCGGGGAACGAAGCTTTCTTT.

V gene TRBV6-2 or TRBV6-3 combines with J gene TRBJ1-5, with 8 bases matching TRBD1. Germline assignment: CDR1 MNHEY and CDR2 SVGEGT. This CDR3 has 16 amino acids. V shed 3 bases and J 11 bases; nucleotides not matched to a gene: 15. Here the CDR3 reads CASSYLITGGRETQHF. CDR3 bases: TGTGCCAGCAGTTATTTAATAACAGGGGGAAGGGAGACCCAGCATTTT.

The V gene is TRBV6-5, the J gene TRBJ2-3; 7 bases map to TRBD2. This CDR3 region has 14 residues. Trimming at V came to 7 bases and at J to 0 bases, leaving 4 bases not matched to a gene. The germline V gene has CDR1 MNHEY and CDR2 SVGAGI. The CDR3 region has the DNA TGTGCCAGCAATCCAGCGGGGAGCACAGATACGCAGTATTTT. Translating it yields CASNPAGSTDTQYF.

V gene TRBV15 combines with J gene TRBJ2-2; 10 bases align to TRBD2. This CDR3 region has 15 residues. Germline lookup yields CDR1 LNHNV and CDR2 YYDKDF (reference sequence). V was pared by 3 bases and J by 6 bases, with 4 bases of the junction left unmatched. CDR3 DNA: TGTGCCACCAGCAGTATTAGCGGGGGGCCCGGGGAGCTGTTTTTT. Translation: CATSSISGGPGELFF.

The gene calls are TRBV4-1 and TRBJ2-7; maybe TRBD1 (5 bases). The germline V gene encodes CDR1 MGHRA and CDR2 YSYEKL. V was pared by 3 bases and J by 2 bases, with 14 bases between. The CDR3 sequence is 15 residues long. This chain's CDR3 is CASSQISGQAYEQYF. The CDR3 DNA reads TGCGCCAGCAGCCAGATCTCCGGACAAGCCTACGAGCAGTACTTC.

This clone was detected only once. CDR3 nucleotide sequence: TGTGCCAGCAGCCAAGGACTAGCGGGGGCGAACACCGGGGAGCTGTTTTTT. Protein sequence: CASSQGLAGANTGELFF. This chain links TRBV4-2 with TRBJ2-2; TRBD2 matches at 12 bases. CDR3 length: 17 residues. CDR1 and CDR2 (germline): LGHNA, YNFKEQ. V was clipped by 1 base and J by 0 bases; unmatched bases: 0.

The chain links TRBV19 to TRBJ1-6, with unresolved D. The length of the CDR3 is 15 residues. Trimming removed 7 bases from V and 5 bases from J, with 15 bases in between. CDR1 and CDR2 (germline): LNHDA, SQIVND (reference sequence). CDR3 DNA sequence: TGTGCCAGTACCTCCGGCGGGCCTAATAATTCACCCCTCCACTTT. The encoded protein is CASTSGGPNNSPLHF. The whole variable domain, remainder taken from reference TRBV19 and TRBJ1-6, is DGGITQSPKYLFRKEGQNVTLSCEQNLNHDAMYWYRQDPGQGLRLIYYSQIVNDFQKGDIAEGYSVSREKKESFPLTVTSAQKNPTAFYLCASTSGGPNNSPLHFGNGTRLTVT.

This clone was counted once. The chain joins TRBV6-6 to TRBJ1-1, with D tentatively TRBD1 (6 bases). Germline CDR1 and CDR2: MNHNY and SVGAGI (reference sequence). CDR3 length: 14 amino acids. Trimming removed 8 bases from V and 0 bases from J, with 13 bases in between. CDR3 loop: CASGQFSMNTEAFF. As DNA, the CDR3 is TGTGCCAGCGGACAGTTCTCAATGAACACTGAAGCTTTCTTT.

This clone has a single count. The chain carries TRBV18 and TRBJ1-5; D is uncertain. The CDR3 has 14 amino acids. Germline V gene lookup returns CDR1 KGHSH and CDR2 LQKENI. The ends were cut back, 3 bases at V and 0 bases at J, with 6 bases in the middle. In DNA form, the CDR3 reads TGTGCCAGCTCACCCGGGTCTAGCAATCAGCCCCAGCATTTT. Translation gives CASSPGSSNQPQHF. Variable domain in full (rest from reference TRBV18 and TRBJ1-5): NAGVMQNPRHLVRRRGQEARLRCSPMKGHSHVYWYRQLPEEGLKFMVYLQKENIIDESGMPKERFSAEFPKEGPSILRIQQVVRGDSAAYFCASSPGSSNQPQHFGDGTRLSIL.

J is TRBJ2-3 and V is TRBV2; D gene unclear. Trimming stripped 4 bases from V and 1 base from J, with 12 bases between. From germline, CDR1 is SNHLY and CDR2 FYNNEI. The CDR3 totals 15 residues. Here the CDR3 reads CASSGPNPRTDTQYF. The CDR3 nucleotides read TGTGCCAGCAGTGGGCCTAATCCTCGCACAGATACGCAGTATTTT.